The 14 T cell receptor beta chains below all came from one sample that was sequenced in a study of cytomegalovirus exposure and HLA in healthy donors. PCR was performed using 60 Vbeta and 13 Jbeta primers. TCRdb's table, derived via immunoSEQ multiplex PCR, lists solely in-frame clones and lacks some. In the table there are under 200,000 clones, 60% to 85% of which are singletons. Sequenced sample: PBMCs. All receptors derive from a middle-aged man in good health and CMV-seropositive.

Written as DNA, the CDR3 is TGTGCCAGCAGTTCCTTCGGGGGGGCCCACGAGCAGTACTTC. It encodes CASSSFGGAHEQYF. The J gene is TRBJ2-7, the V gene TRBV27, with 8 bases aligning to TRBD2. CDR3 length: 14 amino acids. V shed 4 bases and J 5 bases; nucleotides not matched to a gene: 7. Germline values: CDR1 MNHEY, CDR2 SMNVEV (reference sequence).

This clone was detected only a few times. The chain is built from TRBV18 and TRBJ2-7; D is possibly TRBD1 (6 bases). V lost 4 bases, J lost 3 bases, and 16 bases lay in between. The CDR3 has 15 residues. Per germline, CDR1 KGHSH and CDR2 LQKENI. The CDR3 bases are TGTGCCAGCTCACTCCGGGACAATGGCCACTACGAGCAGTACTTC. Encoded protein: CASSLRDNGHYEQYF.

This clone has more than one count but fewer than ten. The chain employs TRBV9 and TRBJ1-6; D gene uncertain. Germline lookup yields CDR1 SGDLS and CDR2 YYNGEE. The CDR3 is 15 amino acids. V lost 0 bases, J lost 10 bases, and 14 bases lay in between. CDR3 nucleotides: TGTGCCAGCAGCGTAGGCGGGGAAAGGTGGTCACCCCTCCACTTT. The encoded protein is CASSVGGERWSPLHF. The full variable domain, its missing parts supplied by reference TRBV9 and TRBJ1-6, is DSGVTQTPKHLITATGQRVTLRCSPRSGDLSVYWYQQSLDQGLQFLIQYYNGEERAKGNILERFSAQQFPDLHSELNLSSLELGDSALYFCASSVGGERWSPLHFGNGTRLTVT.

The chain has TRBV7-9 and TRBJ1-2; TRBD1 might be the D (6 bases). Trimming pared 1 base from V and 6 bases from J, leaving 9 bases between. The CDR3 extends over 13 amino acids. The V gene's germline CDR1 is SEHNR and CDR2 FQNEAQ (reference sequence). The CDR3 DNA sequence: TGTGCCAGCAGCTTAGGTCAGGGGAATGGCTACACCTTC. It translates to CASSLGQGNGYTF.

This clone appeared a single time. The chain carries TRBV5-1 and TRBJ1-1; D gene ambiguous. The CDR3 is made up of 14 amino acids. The V end lost 0 bases, the J end lost 4 bases, and 10 bases lay between the germline ends. Germline V gene sequence: CDR1 SGHRS, CDR2 YFSETQ. In DNA, the CDR3 is TGCGCCAGCAGCTTGGTTCGCCTCGGCACTGAAGCTTTCTTT. As protein: CASSLVRLGTEAFF. The full variable domain, its missing parts supplied by reference TRBV5-1 and TRBJ1-1, is KAGVTQTPRYLIKTRGQQVTLSCSPISGHRSVSWYQQTPGQGLQFLFEYFSETQRNKGNFPGRFSGRQFSNSRSEMNVSTLELGDSALYLCASSLVRLGTEAFFGQGTRLTVV.

The chain joins TRBV10-3 to TRBJ2-2; 9 bases are shared with TRBD1. The J segment lost 5 bases and the V segment lost 2 bases, leaving 12 bases of the junction unmatched. Germline CDR1 ENHRY, CDR2 SYGVKD. CDR3 length equals 18 residues. The CDR3 loop is CAISELPRDRVGTGELFF. The CDR3 region has the DNA TGTGCCATCAGTGAGCTCCCTCGGGACAGGGTAGGGACCGGGGAGCTGTTTTTT.

The chain employs TRBV6-6 and TRBJ2-7; possibly TRBD1 for D (6 bases). Germline CDR1 MNHNY, CDR2 SVGAGI (reference sequence). V gave up 2 bases and J gave up 6 bases, with 14 bases separating them. This CDR3 region has 14 residues. CDR3 in amino acids: CASSYRQGLGEQYF. The CDR3, as DNA: TGTGCCAGCAGTTACAGGCAGGGGCTGGGCGAGCAGTACTTC.

This clone turned up a few times. V is TRBV30 and J is TRBJ1-5; D remains ambiguous. Germline values: CDR1 GTSNPN, CDR2 SVGIG (reference sequence). V lost 2 bases and J lost 3, with 8 bases in between. There are 13 residues in the CDR3. CDR3 in amino acids: CAWSRTYNQPQHF. The CDR3, as DNA: TGTGCCTGGAGTAGGACTTACAATCAGCCCCAGCATTTT. The complete variable domain, with remaining parts taken from reference TRBV30 and TRBJ1-5, reads SQTIHQWPATLVQPVGSPLSLECTVEGTSNPNLYWYRQAAGRGLQLLFYSVGIGQISSEVPQNLSASRPQDRQFILSSKKLLLSDSGFYLCAWSRTYNQPQHFGDGTRLSIL.

The V gene is TRBV5-6, the J gene TRBJ2-3; D is perhaps TRBD2 (6 bases). The V gene's germline CDR1 is SGHDT and CDR2 YYEEEE. The germline V and J ends were trimmed by 5 bases and 4 bases, with 11 bases remaining between them. There are 13 residues in the CDR3. In DNA, the CDR3 is TGTGCCAGCAGTTCCGGGAGTTCAGATACGCAGTATTTT. It specifies CASSSGSSDTQYF.

The genes are TRBV5-6 and TRBJ1-1, with 8 bases that match TRBD1. The V gene end was trimmed by 4 bases and the J gene end by 6 bases; junction bases not matched to a gene: 17. Germline lookup yields CDR1 SGHDT and CDR2 YYEEEE. The CDR3 has 17 residues. This CDR3 reads CASSPPDRQGYRPEAFF. Written as DNA, the CDR3 is TGTGCCAGCAGCCCACCCGATCGACAGGGGTATAGGCCTGAAGCTTTCTTT.

The gene calls are TRBV11-3 and TRBJ2-5; D not resolved. Trimming removed 1 base from V and 5 bases from J, with 5 bases in between. The CDR3 totals 12 residues. CDR1 and CDR2 (germline): SGHNT, YENEEA. CDR3 in DNA: TGTGCCAGCAGCTTAGTAGAGGAGACCCAGTACTTC. Its translation: CASSLVEETQYF.

This clone is a singleton in its sample. The chain recombines TRBV5-4 with TRBJ2-2; TRBD2 matches 7 bases. The CDR3 consists of 16 residues. Germline loops: CDR1 SGHNT, CDR2 YYREEE (reference sequence). V shed 4 bases, J shed 0 bases, and the junction held 6 bases outside the gene matches. The CDR3 region has the DNA TGTGCCAGCAGCCTTTTAGCGGGCGCGAACACCGGGGAGCTGTTTTTT. This encodes CASSLLAGANTGELFF.

The chain links TRBV18 to TRBJ2-7; 7 bases agree with TRBD2. The length of the CDR3 is 16 residues. V lost 0 bases to trimming and J lost 3 bases; unmatched junction nucleotides: 8. Germline values: CDR1 KGHSH, CDR2 LQKENI. The CDR3: CASSPPVGGGRYEQYF. The CDR3 nucleotides read TGTGCCAGCTCACCACCGGTCGGCGGGGGTCGCTACGAGCAGTACTTC. Full variable domain (rest looked up from reference TRBV18 and TRBJ2-7): NAGVMQNPRHLVRRRGQEARLRCSPMKGHSHVYWYRQLPEEGLKFMVYLQKENIIDESGMPKERFSAEFPKEGPSILRIQQVVRGDSAAYFCASSPPVGGGRYEQYFGPGTRLTVT.

Details on this clone: Other nucleotide sequences in the sample specify the same CDR3. For the CDR3, the DNA is TGTGCCAGCAGTTATCTCCAGGGACTCTACAATGAGCAGTTCTTC. Its protein product is CASSYLQGLYNEQFF. The J gene is TRBJ2-1, the V gene TRBV6-5; a possible D gene is TRBD2 (6 bases). The CDR3 runs 15 residues. Germline CDR1 and CDR2: MNHEY and SVGAGI. The germline V and J ends were trimmed by 3 bases and 3 bases, with 12 bases remaining between them.